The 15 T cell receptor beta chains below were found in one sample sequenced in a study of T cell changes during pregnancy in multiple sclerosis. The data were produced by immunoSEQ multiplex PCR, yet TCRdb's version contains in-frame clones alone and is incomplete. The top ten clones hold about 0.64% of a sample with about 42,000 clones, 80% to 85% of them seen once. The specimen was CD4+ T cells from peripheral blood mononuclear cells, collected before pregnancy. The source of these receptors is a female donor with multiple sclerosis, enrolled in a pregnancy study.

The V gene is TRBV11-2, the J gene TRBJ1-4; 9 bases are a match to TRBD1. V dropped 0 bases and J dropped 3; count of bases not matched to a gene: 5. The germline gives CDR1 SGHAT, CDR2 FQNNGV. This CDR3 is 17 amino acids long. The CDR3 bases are TGTGCCAGCAGCTTAGAGTGGGGACAGGGCCCTAATGAAAAACTGTTTTTT. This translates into CASSLEWGQGPNEKLFF.

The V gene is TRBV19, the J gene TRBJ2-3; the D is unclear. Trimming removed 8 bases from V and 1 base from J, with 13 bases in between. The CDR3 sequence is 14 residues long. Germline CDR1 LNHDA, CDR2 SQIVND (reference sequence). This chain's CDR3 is CASALYRGTDTQYF. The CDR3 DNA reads TGTGCCAGTGCTCTCTATCGTGGCACAGATACGCAGTATTTT.

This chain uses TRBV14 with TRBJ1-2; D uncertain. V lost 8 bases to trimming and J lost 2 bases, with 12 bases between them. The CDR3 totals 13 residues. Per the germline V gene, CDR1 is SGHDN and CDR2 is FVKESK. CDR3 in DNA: TGTGCCAGCGGTGGCAGGATAAACTATGGCTACACCTTC. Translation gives CASGGRINYGYTF.

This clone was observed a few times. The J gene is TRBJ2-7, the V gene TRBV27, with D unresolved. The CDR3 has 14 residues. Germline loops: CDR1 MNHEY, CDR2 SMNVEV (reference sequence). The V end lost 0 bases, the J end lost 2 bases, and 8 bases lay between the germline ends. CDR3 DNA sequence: TGTGCCAGCAGTTTATCGAAACAGACCTACGAGCAGTACTTC. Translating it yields CASSLSKQTYEQYF.

The CDR3 is CAWSFRTSGRGNEQFF. Here the CDR3 DNA reads TGTGCCTGGAGTTTCCGAACTAGCGGTAGAGGTAATGAGCAGTTCTTC. The chain links TRBV30 to TRBJ2-1; 8 bases are a match to TRBD2. CDR1 is GTSNPN, CDR2 SVGIG, per germline (reference sequence). V dropped 2 bases and J dropped 7; count of bases not matched to a gene: 13. The CDR3 totals 16 residues. Filled out from reference TRBV30 and TRBJ2-1, the complete variable domain reads SQTIHQWPATLVQPVGSPLSLECTVEGTSNPNLYWYRQAAGRGLQLLFYSVGIGQISSEVPQNLSASRPQDRQFILSSKKLLLSDSGFYLCAWSFRTSGRGNEQFFGPGTRLTVL.

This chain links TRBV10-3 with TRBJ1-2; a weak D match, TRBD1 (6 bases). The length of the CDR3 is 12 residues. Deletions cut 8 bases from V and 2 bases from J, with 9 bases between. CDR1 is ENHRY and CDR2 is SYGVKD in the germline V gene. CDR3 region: CAIGTPNYGYTF. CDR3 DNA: TGTGCCATCGGGACACCGAACTATGGCTACACCTTC.

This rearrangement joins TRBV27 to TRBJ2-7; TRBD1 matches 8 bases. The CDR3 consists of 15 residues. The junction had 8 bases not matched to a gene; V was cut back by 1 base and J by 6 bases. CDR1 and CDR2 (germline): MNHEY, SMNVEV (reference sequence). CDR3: CASSLLVTGGGEQYF. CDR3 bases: TGTGCCAGCAGTTTATTGGTCACAGGGGGTGGCGAGCAGTACTTC.

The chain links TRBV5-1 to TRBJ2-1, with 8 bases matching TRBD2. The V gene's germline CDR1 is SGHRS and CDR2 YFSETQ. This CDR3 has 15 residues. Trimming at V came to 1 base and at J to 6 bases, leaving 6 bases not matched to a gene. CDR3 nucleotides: TGCGCCAGCAGCTTGAGCTTAAGCGGGAGCAATGAGCAGTTCTTC. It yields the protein CASSLSLSGSNEQFF.

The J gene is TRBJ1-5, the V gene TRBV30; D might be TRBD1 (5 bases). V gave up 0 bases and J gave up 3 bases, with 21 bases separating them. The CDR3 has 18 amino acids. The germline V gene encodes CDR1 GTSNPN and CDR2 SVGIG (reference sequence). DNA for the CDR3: TGTGCCTGGAGTGTGGCGCTGGCGTCAGTAGGGGTCAATCAGCCCCAGCATTTT. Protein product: CAWSVALASVGVNQPQHF.

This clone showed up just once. CDR3 sequence: CASSSRGPAPNEKLFF. The CDR3 nucleotides are TGTGCCAGCAGCTCGAGGGGGCCGGCCCCCAATGAAAAACTGTTTTTT. This rearrangement joins TRBV7-2 to TRBJ1-4; TRBD1 matches 7 bases. CDR1 and CDR2 (germline): SGHTA, FQGNSA. The CDR3 is 16 amino acids. V lost 4 bases and J lost 5; bases outside the gene matches: 10.

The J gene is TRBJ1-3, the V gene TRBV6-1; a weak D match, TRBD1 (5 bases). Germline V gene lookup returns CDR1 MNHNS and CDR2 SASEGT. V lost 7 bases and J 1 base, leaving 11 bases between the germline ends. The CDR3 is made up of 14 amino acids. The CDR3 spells CASTLGGSGNTIYF. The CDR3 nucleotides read TGTGCCAGCACCTTGGGGGGGTCTGGAAACACCATATATTTT.

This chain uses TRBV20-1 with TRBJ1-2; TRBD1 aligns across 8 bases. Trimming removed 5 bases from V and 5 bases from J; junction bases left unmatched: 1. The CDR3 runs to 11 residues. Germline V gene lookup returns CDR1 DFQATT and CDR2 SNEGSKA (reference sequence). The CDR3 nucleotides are TGCAGTGCTCGACAGGGGTATGGCTACACCTTC. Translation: CSARQGYGYTF.

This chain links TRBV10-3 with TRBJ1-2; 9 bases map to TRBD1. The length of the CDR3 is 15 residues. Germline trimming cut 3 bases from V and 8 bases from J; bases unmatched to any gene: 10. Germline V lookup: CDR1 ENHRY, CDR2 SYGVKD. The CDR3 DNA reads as TGTGCCATCAGTGATCCGGGACAGGGTTGGTGGGGCTACACCTTC. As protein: CAISDPGQGWWGYTF.

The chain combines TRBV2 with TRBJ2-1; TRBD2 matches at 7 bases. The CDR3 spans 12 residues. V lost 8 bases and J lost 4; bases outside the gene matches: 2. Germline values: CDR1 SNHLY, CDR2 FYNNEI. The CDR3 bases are TGTGCCAGCGGGAGGGTATACAATGAGCAGTTCTTC. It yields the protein CASGRVYNEQFF.

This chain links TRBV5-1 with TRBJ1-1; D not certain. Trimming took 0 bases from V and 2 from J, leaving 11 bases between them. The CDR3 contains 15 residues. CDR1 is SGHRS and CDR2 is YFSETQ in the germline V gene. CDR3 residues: CASSLGVTVNTEAFF. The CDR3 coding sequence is TGCGCCAGCAGCTTGGGGGTCACAGTAAACACTGAAGCTTTCTTT.